Here is one TCR beta chain with its context. The antigen this receptor binds is unknown. One junction end disagrees with the germline gene, perhaps due to a read error. This sample is drawn from a study of control samples from healthy donors and cancer patients (TCRdb year 2020). The CDR3 measures 13 amino acids from cysteine to phenylalanine. Solely the CDR3 DNA is kept, with 39 bases framed from the first base. Taken from the germline V gene, the CDR1 and CDR2 loops are KGHDR and SFDVKD. Library method: the immunoSEQ multiplex PCR assay. TCRdb took this table from immuneACCESS and kept in-frame rearrangements with V and J called. Such tables lack part of the clones; where checked against another copy, unresolved V genes explain under half of the gap, and the rest is unexplained. The table for this sample lists tens of thousands of clones; around 87% of them were counted only once. Jointly, the top ten make up 1.6% of the sample.

The sequence is built from TRBV24-1 and TRBJ1-4; the D gene cannot be named for sure. The material sequenced was PBMCs. This TCR was sampled from a woman aged 40 to 50 with lung cancer. The DNA is TGTGCCATCAGTGATGCCACAGATGAAAAACTGTTTTTT. This yields the protein CAISDATDEKLFF.